Listed below are T cell receptor beta chains from one sample, sequenced in a study of CD8+ T cells in alopecia areata. This table comes from immunoSEQ multiplex PCR, and its TCRdb copy is limited to in-frame clones, with some not included. The sample holds 150,000 to 200,000 clones, roughly 50% seen once. The sequenced sample was CD8+ T cells sorted from blood, obtained at week 24, from a patient treated with tofacitinib. The origin of the receptors is a human donor with alopecia areata. CDR3s include the opening cysteine and the closing phenylalanine or tryptophan. D genes are given only for firm matches. Rows may omit the clone size; those that give it use once, few, many or a size class.

d_gene	abundance	j_gene	v_gene	CDR3aa	CDR3nt
.	.	TRBJ2-1	TRBV14	CASSQGDTPVYNEQFF	TGTGCCAGCAGCCAAGGAGACACTCCGGTCTACAATGAGCAGTTCTTC
.	.	TRBJ1-6	TRBV13	CASSLGRATLHF	TGTGCCAGCAGCTTAGGACGGGCCACCCTCCACTTT
.	few	TRBJ2-3	TRBV5-6	CASTWTPSTDTQYF	TGTGCCAGCACCTGGACACCGAGCACAGATACGCAGTATTTT
TRBD2	.	TRBJ2-1	TRBV27	CASAWGGDYNEQFF	TGTGCCAGTGCCTGGGGGGGAGACTACAATGAGCAGTTCTTC
.	.	TRBJ1-2	TRBV13	CASSLDVSGYTF	TGTGCCAGCAGCTTAGATGTCAGCGGCTACACCTTC
.	.	TRBJ2-3	TRBV5-1	CASSARLVPGTDTQYF	TGCGCCAGCAGCGCCCGACTAGTACCGGGCACAGATACGCAGTATTTT
TRBD1	.	TRBJ1-5	TRBV2	CASNWDSDQPQHF	TGTGCCAGCAATTGGGACAGTGATCAGCCCCAGCATTTT
.	.	TRBJ2-1	TRBV19	CASSIAPPDYNEQFF	TGTGCCAGTAGTATAGCCCCCCCCGACTACAATGAGCAGTTCTTC
TRBD2	.	TRBJ2-2	TRBV13	CASSPGGLAANTGELFF	TGTGCCAGCAGCCCAGGGGGACTAGCGGCAAACACCGGGGAGCTGTTTTTT
.	once	TRBJ1-1	TRBV15	CATGLSGQGNTEAFF	TGTGCCACCGGATTGTCCGGGCAGGGGAACACTGAAGCTTTCTTT
.	.	TRBJ1-1	TRBV30	CAWSRGTEAFF	TGTGCCTGGAGTCGGGGCACTGAAGCTTTCTTT
.	.	TRBJ2-2	TRBV29-1	CSVVPNSNTGELFF	TGCAGCGTTGTCCCTAATTCGAACACCGGGGAGCTGTTTTTT
.	few	TRBJ2-5	TRBV6-5	CASSYSNYNQETQYF	TGTGCCAGCAGTTACTCGAATTACAACCAAGAGACCCAGTACTTC
.	.	TRBJ1-3	TRBV7-2	CASSLVNTIYF	TGTGCCAGCAGCTTAGTAAACACCATATATTTT
.	.	TRBJ1-1	TRBV9	CASSVEGGAEAFF	TGTGCCAGCAGCGTTGAGGGCGGGGCTGAAGCTTTCTTT
.	.	TRBJ2-7	TRBV10-3	CASSYSGDPEYF	TGTGCCAGCAGTTACTCCGGGGACCCAGAGTACTTC
.	few	TRBJ1-2	TRBV27	CASNPSRAASFFSVNYGYTF	TGTGCCAGCAATCCTTCGCGCGCCGCATCGTTTTTTTCTGTGAACTATGGCTACACCTTC
TRBD1	few	TRBJ1-5	TRBV11-2	CASSLGTGQRQPQHF	TGTGCCAGCAGCTTAGGGACAGGGCAGCGTCAGCCCCAGCATTTT
TRBD1	.	TRBJ2-1	TRBV5-4	CASSYDREPNNEQFF	TGTGCCAGCAGCTACGACAGGGAACCAAACAATGAGCAGTTCTTC
.	.	TRBJ2-7	TRBV29-1	CSVEEDSYEQYF	TGCAGCGTTGAAGAGGACTCCTACGAGCAGTACTTC
.	.	TRBJ2-1	TRBV30	CAWQGLSNYNEQFF	TGTGCCTGGCAGGGACTGTCCAACTACAATGAGCAGTTCTTC
.	few	TRBJ1-1	TRBV29-1	CSADAQGAAFF	TGCAGCGCAGACGCACAGGGAGCAGCTTTCTTT
.	.	TRBJ1-1	TRBV6-5	CASSYFGEGNTEAFF	TGTGCCAGCAGTTACTTCGGCGAGGGGAACACTGAAGCTTTCTTT
.	.	TRBJ1-2	TRBV9	CASSVGKDGYTF	TGTGCCAGCAGCGTAGGGAAGGATGGCTACACCTTC
.	.	TRBJ2-7	TRBV27	CASSLGQGRFSYEQYF	TGTGCCAGCAGTTTAGGTCAGGGGCGTTTCTCCTACGAGCAGTACTTC
.	few	TRBJ1-6	TRBV11-2	CASSLSYYNSPLHF	TGTGCCAGCAGCTTGAGCTACTATAATTCACCCCTCCACTTT
.	.	TRBJ2-1	TRBV29-1	CSVGGRAGDYEQFF	TGCAGCGTGGGAGGGCGCGCAGGGGATTATGAGCAGTTCTTC
.	few	TRBJ2-5	TRBV6-6	CASSYSGVGETQYF	TGTGCCAGCAGTTACTCTGGAGTAGGGGAGACCCAGTACTTC
TRBD2	many	TRBJ2-7	TRBV6-6	CASMMAGGYYEQYF	TGTGCCAGTATGATGGCGGGGGGGTACTACGAGCAGTACTTC
.	.	TRBJ1-5	TRBV6-1	CAARGGDSNQPQHF	TGTGCCGCCAGGGGTGGGGACAGCAATCAGCCCCAGCATTTT
.	few	TRBJ1-1	TRBV5-1	CASSLASRAERRTEAFF	TGCGCCAGCAGCTTGGCCTCTCGCGCGGAGAGGCGCACTGAAGCTTTCTTT
TRBD1	.	TRBJ2-3	TRBV7-9	CASSQGQGETPTDTQYF	TGTGCCAGCAGCCAGGGACAGGGGGAGACACCCACAGATACGCAGTATTTT
TRBD1	.	TRBJ1-1	TRBV27	CASSPRTGKEAFF	TGTGCCAGCAGTCCGAGGACAGGTAAGGAAGCTTTCTTT
.	few	TRBJ2-3	TRBV13	CASTLAGTDTQYF	TGTGCCAGCACCCTCGCCGGCACAGATACGCAGTATTTT
.	.	TRBJ1-1	TRBV5-1	CASNTEAFF	TGCGCCAGCAACACTGAAGCTTTCTTT
TRBD2	.	TRBJ2-3	TRBV9	CASSIRAGGNTDTQYF	TGTGCCAGCAGCATACGCGCCGGGGGGAACACAGATACGCAGTATTTT
TRBD1	.	TRBJ1-2	TRBV6-1	CAIPAQGANYGYTF	TGTGCCATCCCAGCTCAGGGGGCCAACTATGGCTACACCTTC
TRBD1	once	TRBJ1-6	TRBV15	CATSRGLTGPSSYNSPLHF	TGTGCCACCAGCAGAGGCCTGACAGGGCCAAGCTCCTATAATTCACCCCTCCACTTT